Listed below are T cell receptor beta chains from one sample, sequenced in a study of graft-versus-host responses after intestinal transplantation. Here immunoSEQ multiplex PCR was the method, and the copy in TCRdb shows in-frame clones only, minus some. The table has around 30,000 clones, 85% to 95% seen once. The input for sequencing was PBMCs, taken just over 65 days after intestinal transplant. The origin of the receptors is a human patient who received an intestinal transplant, so some T cells may come from the graft donor. The CDR3 runs from the conserved cysteine through the conserved F or W. D genes are given only for firm matches. The size of a clone is reported for some rows only, either as once, few or many, or as a class for expanded clones.

>NA|TRBJ2-1|TRBV7-3|NA
TGTGCCAGCAGCCCCGGGGGCGGGTTTTACAATGAGCAGTTCTTC
CASSPGGGFYNEQFF
>TRBD2|TRBJ2-1|TRBV7-8|NA
TGTGCCAGCAGCTTAGTTACTAGCGGGATAAATGAGCAGTTCTTC
CASSLVTSGINEQFF
>TRBD1|TRBJ1-6|TRBV9|NA
TGTGCCAGCAGCGTATCTAGGGACAGGGGATTGGTTAATTCACCCCTCCACTTT
CASSVSRDRGLVNSPLHF
>TRBD1|TRBJ1-6|TRBV19|NA
TGTGCCAGTAGTAGGACAGGGGATTTCTATAATTCACCCCTCCACTTT
CASSRTGDFYNSPLHF
>TRBD2|TRBJ2-7|TRBV7-2|NA
TGTGCCAGCAGCTTCCGACCCCTAACTAGCGGGGGAGCCTCGGGGGAGCAGTACTTC
CASSFRPLTSGGASGEQYF
>TRBD1|TRBJ1-4|TRBV6-5|NA
TGTGCCAGCGGGGGACAGCTGGGGGAAAAACTGTTTTTT
CASGGQLGEKLFF
>NA|TRBJ2-2|TRBV27|NA
TGTGCCAGCAGTTTCGCACCCGGGGAGCTGTTTTTT
CASSFAPGELFF
>NA|TRBJ2-5|TRBV19|NA
TGTGCCAGTAGTATGGGGGAGACCCAGTACTTC
CASSMGETQYF
>NA|TRBJ1-2|TRBV30|NA
TGTGCCTGGAGTAGCCCCGACAGGCGCTATGGCTACACCTTC
CAWSSPDRRYGYTF
>NA|TRBJ2-7|TRBV11-2|NA
TGTGCCAGCAGGGCTGGGGGGGATCAGGGGTACGAGCAGTACTTC
CASRAGGDQGYEQYF
>NA|TRBJ2-7|TRBV4-2|NA
TGTGCCAGCAGCCAAGGGATACAGGGCTACGAGCAGTACTTC
CASSQGIQGYEQYF
>TRBD2|TRBJ2-7|TRBV7-2|NA
TGTGCCAGCAGCTTAGCCTCCGGACTAGCGGGAGAAAGGCCTACTTCCTACGAGCAGTACTTC
CASSLASGLAGERPTSYEQYF
>TRBD1|TRBJ1-2|TRBV27|few
TGTGCCAGCAGTACCACGGACAGGGGGGTAACTGGCTACACCTTC
CASSTTDRGVTGYTF
>NA|TRBJ2-4|TRBV6-1|NA
TGTGCCAGCAGTGCATACTCGTCCTTCTCGGGCAAAAACATTCAGTACTTC
CASSAYSSFSGKNIQYF
>NA|TRBJ1-1|TRBV6-6|NA
TGTGCCAGCAGTCGACCGACAGTAACTAACACTGAAGCTTTCTTT
CASSRPTVTNTEAFF
>NA|TRBJ2-3|TRBV5-4|NA
TGTGCCAGCAGCTTGGGGGGTAGCGGCGGAGATACGCAGTATTTT
CASSLGGSGGDTQYF